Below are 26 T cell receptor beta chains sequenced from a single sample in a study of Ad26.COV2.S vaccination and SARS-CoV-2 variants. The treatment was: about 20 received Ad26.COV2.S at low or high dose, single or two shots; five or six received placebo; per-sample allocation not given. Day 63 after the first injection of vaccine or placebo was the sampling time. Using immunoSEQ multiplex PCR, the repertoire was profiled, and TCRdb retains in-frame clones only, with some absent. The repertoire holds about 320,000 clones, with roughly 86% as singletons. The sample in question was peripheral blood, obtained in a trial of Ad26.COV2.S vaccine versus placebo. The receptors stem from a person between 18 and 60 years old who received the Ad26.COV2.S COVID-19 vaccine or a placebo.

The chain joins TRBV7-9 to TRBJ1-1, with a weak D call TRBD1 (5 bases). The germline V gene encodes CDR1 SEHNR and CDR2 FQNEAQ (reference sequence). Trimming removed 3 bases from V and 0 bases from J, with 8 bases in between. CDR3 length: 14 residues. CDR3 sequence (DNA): TGTGCCAGCAGCTTCACAGGCTTGAACACTGAAGCTTTCTTT. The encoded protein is CASSFTGLNTEAFF. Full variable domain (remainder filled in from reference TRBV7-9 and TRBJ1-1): DTGVSQNPRHKITKRGQNVTFRCDPISEHNRLYWYRQTLGQGPEFLTYFQNEAQLEKSRLLSDRFSAERPKGSFSTLEIQRTEQGDSAMYLCASSFTGLNTEAFFGQGTRLTVV.

The CDR3 reads CASSPGGGGEKLFF. CDR3 bases: TGTGCCAGTAGCCCCGGGGGGGGCGGTGAAAAACTGTTTTTT. V and J are TRBV19 and TRBJ1-4; tentative D call: TRBD1 (6 bases). Looked up from germline, CDR1 is LNHDA and CDR2 is SQIVND (reference sequence). This CDR3 has 14 amino acids. V was shortened by 6 bases and J by 7 bases, with 15 bases between the two germline ends.

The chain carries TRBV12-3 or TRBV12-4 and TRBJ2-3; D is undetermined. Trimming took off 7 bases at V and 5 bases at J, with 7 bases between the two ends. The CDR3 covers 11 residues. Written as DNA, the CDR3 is TGTGCCAGCAATACGCAAGATACGCAGTATTTT. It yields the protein CASNTQDTQYF.

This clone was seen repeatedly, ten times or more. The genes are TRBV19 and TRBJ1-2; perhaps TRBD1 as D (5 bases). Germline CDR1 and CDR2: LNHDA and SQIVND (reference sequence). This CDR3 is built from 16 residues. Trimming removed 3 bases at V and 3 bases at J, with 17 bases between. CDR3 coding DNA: TGTGCCAGTAGTATCGCTGGGACCCACCGGGACTATGGCTACACCTTC. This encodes CASSIAGTHRDYGYTF.

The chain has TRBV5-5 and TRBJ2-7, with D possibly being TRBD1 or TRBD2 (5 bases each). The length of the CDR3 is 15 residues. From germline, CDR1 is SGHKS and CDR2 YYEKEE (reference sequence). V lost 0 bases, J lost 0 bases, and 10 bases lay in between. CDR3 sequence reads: CASSLAPGPSYEQYF. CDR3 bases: TGTGCCAGCAGCTTGGCACCGGGACCCTCCTACGAGCAGTACTTC. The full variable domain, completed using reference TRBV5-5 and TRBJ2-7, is DAGVTQSPTHLIKTRGQQVTLRCSPISGHKSVSWYQQVLGQGPQFIFQYYEKEERGRGNFPDRFSARQFPNYSSELNVNALLLGDSALYLCASSLAPGPSYEQYFGPGTRLTVT.

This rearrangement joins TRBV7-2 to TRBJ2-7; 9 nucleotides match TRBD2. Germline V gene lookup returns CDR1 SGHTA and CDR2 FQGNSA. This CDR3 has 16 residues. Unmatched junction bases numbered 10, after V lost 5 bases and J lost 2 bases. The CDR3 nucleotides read TGTGCCAGCAGCATTTGGCCGACTAGCGGCCCCTACGAGCAGTACTTC. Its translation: CASSIWPTSGPYEQYF.

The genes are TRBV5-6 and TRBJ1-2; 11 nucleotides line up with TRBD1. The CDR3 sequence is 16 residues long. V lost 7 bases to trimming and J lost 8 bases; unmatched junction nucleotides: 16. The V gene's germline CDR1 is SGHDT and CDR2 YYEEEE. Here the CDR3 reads CASSRSMGQGEGGYTF. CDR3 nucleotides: TGTGCCAGCTCGAGGTCTATGGGACAGGGGGAAGGGGGCTACACCTTC.

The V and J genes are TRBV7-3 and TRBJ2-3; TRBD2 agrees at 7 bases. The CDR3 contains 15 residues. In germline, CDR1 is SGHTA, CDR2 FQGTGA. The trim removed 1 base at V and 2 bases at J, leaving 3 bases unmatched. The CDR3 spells CASSLNGGITDTQYF. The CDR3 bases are TGTGCCAGCAGCTTAAACGGGGGGATCACAGATACGCAGTATTTT.

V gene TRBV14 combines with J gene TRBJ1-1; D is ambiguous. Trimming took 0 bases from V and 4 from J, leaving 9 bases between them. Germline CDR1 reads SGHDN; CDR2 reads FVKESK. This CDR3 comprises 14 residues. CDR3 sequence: CASSQDLGSTEAFF. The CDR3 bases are TGTGCCAGCAGCCAAGATTTAGGGTCCACTGAAGCTTTCTTT.

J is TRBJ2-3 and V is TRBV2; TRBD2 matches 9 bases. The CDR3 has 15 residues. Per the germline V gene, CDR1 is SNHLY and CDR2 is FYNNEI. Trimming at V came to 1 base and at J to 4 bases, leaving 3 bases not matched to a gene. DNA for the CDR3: TGTGCCAGCAGTGAAGAGGGCGGGGGGGCAGATACGCAGTATTTT. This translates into CASSEEGGGADTQYF.

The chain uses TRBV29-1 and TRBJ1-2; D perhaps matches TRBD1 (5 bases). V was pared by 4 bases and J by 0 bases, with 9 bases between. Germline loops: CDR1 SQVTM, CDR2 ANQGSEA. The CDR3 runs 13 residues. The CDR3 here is CSVVTGTNYGYTF. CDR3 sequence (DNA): TGCAGCGTTGTAACAGGAACTAACTATGGCTACACCTTC.

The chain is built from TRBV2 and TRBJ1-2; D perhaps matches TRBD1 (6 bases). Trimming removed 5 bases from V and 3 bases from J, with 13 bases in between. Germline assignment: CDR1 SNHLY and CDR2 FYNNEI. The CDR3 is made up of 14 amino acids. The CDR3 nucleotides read TGTGCCAGCAGTAGAGAGACAGGCCACTATGGCTACACCTTC. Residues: CASSRETGHYGYTF.

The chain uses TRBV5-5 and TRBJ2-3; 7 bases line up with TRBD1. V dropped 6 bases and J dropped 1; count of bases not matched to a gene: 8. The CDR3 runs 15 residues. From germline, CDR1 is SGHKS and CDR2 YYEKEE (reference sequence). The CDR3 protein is CASIGQVGRTDTQYF. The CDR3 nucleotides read TGTGCCAGCATTGGACAGGTGGGACGCACAGATACGCAGTATTTT. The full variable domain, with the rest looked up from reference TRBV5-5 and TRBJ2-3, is DAGVTQSPTHLIKTRGQQVTLRCSPISGHKSVSWYQQVLGQGPQFIFQYYEKEERGRGNFPDRFSARQFPNYSSELNVNALLLGDSALYLCASIGQVGRTDTQYFGPGTRLTVL.

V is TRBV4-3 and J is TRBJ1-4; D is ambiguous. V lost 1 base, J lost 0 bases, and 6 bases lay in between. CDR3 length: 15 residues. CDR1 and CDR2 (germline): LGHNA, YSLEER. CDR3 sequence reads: CASSQVGTTNEKLFF. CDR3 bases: TGCGCCAGCAGCCAAGTTGGGACAACTAATGAAAAACTGTTTTTT.

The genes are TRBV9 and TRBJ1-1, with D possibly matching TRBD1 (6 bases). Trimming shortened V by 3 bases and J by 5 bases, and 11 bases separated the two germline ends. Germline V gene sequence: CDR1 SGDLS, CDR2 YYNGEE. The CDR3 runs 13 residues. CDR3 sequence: CASSEGGWTEAFF. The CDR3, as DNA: TGTGCCAGCAGCGAGGGGGGATGGACTGAAGCTTTCTTT.

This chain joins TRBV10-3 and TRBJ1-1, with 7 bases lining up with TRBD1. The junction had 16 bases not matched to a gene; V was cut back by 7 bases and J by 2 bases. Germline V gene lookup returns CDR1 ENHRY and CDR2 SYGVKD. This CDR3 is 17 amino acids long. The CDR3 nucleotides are TGTGCCATCACCGAGGGGAGGGAGCAGGGGGAAAACACTGAAGCTTTCTTT. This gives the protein CAITEGREQGENTEAFF.

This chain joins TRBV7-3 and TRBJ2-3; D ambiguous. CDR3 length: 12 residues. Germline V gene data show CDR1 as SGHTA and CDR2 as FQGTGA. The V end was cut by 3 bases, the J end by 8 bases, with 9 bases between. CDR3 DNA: TGTGCCAGCAGCTTCGCTAGAGGTACGCAGTATTTT. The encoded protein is CASSFARGTQYF.

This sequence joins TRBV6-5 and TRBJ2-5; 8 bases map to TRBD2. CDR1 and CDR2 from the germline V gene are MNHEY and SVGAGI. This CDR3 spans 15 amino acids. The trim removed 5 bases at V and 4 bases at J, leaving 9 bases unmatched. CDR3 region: CASSNAVAGRETQYF. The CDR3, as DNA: TGTGCCAGCAGTAATGCAGTAGCGGGGAGAGAGACCCAGTACTTC.

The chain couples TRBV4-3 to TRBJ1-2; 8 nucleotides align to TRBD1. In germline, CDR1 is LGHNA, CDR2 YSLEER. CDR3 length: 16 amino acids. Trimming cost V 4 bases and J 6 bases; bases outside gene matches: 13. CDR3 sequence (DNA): TGCGCCAGCAGCCCAGCCGGGCAGGGGGCAGATCATGGCTACACCTTC. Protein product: CASSPAGQGADHGYTF.

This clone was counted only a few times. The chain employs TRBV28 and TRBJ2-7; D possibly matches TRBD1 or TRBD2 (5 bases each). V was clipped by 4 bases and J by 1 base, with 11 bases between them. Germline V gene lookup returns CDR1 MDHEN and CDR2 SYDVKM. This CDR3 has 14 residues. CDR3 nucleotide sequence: TGTGCCAGCAGTTCCCCGGGACGGTCCTACGAGCAGTACTTC. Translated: CASSSPGRSYEQYF.

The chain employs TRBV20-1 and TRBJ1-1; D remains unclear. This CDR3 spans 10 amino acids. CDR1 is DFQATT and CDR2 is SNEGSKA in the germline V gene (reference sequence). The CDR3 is CRAEGPEAFF. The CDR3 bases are TGCAGGGCGGAGGGTCCTGAAGCTTTCTTT.

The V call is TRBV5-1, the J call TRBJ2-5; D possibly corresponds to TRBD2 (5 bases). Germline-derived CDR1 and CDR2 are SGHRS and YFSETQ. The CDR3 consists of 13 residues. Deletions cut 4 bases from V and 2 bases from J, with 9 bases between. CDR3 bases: TGCGCCAGCAGCCCGGGATTTCAAGAGACCCAGTACTTC. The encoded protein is CASSPGFQETQYF.

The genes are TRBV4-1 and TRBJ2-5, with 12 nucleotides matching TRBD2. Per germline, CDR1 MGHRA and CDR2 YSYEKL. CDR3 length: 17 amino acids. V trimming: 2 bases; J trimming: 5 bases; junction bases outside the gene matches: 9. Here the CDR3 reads CASSQNRLAGAEETQYF. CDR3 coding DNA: TGCGCCAGCAGCCAAAACAGACTAGCGGGGGCGGAGGAGACCCAGTACTTC.

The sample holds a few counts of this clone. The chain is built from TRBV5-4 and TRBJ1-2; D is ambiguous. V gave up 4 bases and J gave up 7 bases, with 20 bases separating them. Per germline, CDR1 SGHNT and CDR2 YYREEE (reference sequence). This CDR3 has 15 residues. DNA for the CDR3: TGTGCCAGCAGCGGGAGGGCAGACCCTGTGGGTGGCTACACCTTC. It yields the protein CASSGRADPVGGYTF.

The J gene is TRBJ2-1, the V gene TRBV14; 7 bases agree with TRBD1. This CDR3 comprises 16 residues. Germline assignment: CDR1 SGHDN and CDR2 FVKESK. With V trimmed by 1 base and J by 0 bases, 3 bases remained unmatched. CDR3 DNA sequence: TGTGCCAGCAGCCAAGGGGCAGGGGGCTCCTACAATGAGCAGTTCTTC. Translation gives CASSQGAGGSYNEQFF.

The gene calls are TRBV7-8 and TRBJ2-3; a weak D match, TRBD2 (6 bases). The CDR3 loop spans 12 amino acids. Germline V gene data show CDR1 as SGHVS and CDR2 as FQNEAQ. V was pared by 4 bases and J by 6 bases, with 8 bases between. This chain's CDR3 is CASSSAGDTQYF. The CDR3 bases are TGTGCCAGCAGCTCCGCGGGGGATACGCAGTATTTT. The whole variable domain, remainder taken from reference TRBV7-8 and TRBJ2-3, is GAGVSQSPRYKVAKRGQDVALRCDPISGHVSLFWYQQALGQGPEFLTYFQNEAQLDKSGLPSDRFFAERPEGSVSTLKIQRTQQEDSAVYLCASSSAGDTQYFGPGTRLTVL.